This TCR beta chain is from a study of blood T cell repertoires in COVID-19. Study as a whole: There were acute and convalescent COVID-19 samples, and they came from the United States, Italy and Spain.

The V and J ends lost 1 base and 6 bases respectively, with 13 bases between them. The CDR3 covers 15 residues. The germline gives CDR1 LGHNA, CDR2 YSLEER. Study processing details: For nucleated cells, counts were estimated from reference gene primer amplification. Sequencing used immunoSEQ multiplex PCR; TCRdb keeps in-frame clones, though not all of them. Clone size and the V and J calls come from that table; the DNA yielded D and trimming. The sample has approximately 210,000 clones, 70% to 85% seen once; the top ten hold over 12%. The chain links TRBV4-3 to TRBJ2-1, with D hard to call. This TCR came from a man in his forties or fifties who had recovered from COVID-19. Sequenced material: PBMCs or T cells enriched from blood (not recorded which). The CDR3 coding sequence is TGCGCCAGCAGCCAAGGGTCGAGTTTTTCCAATGAGCAGTTCTTC. Protein sequence: CASSQGSSFSNEQFF.